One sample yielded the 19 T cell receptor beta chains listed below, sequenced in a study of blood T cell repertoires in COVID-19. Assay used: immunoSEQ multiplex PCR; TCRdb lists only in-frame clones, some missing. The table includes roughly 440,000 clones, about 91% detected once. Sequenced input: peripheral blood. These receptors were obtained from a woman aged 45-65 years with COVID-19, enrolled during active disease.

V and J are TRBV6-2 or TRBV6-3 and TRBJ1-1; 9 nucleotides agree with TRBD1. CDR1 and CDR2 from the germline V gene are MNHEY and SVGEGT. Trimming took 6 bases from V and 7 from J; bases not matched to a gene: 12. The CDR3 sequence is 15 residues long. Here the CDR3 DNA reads TGTGCCAGCAGCAGAGGAAGGACAGGGGCTCTTGAAGCTTTCTTT. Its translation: CASSRGRTGALEAFF.

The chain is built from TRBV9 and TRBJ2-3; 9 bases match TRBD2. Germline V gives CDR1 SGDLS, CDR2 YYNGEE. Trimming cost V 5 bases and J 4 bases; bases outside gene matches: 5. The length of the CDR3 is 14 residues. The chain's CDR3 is CASSGAGGPDTQYF. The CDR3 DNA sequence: TGTGCCAGCAGTGGGGCGGGGGGGCCAGATACGCAGTATTTT. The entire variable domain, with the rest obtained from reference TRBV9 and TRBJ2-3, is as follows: DSGVTQTPKHLITATGQRVTLRCSPRSGDLSVYWYQQSLDQGLQFLIQYYNGEERAKGNILERFSAQQFPDLHSELNLSSLELGDSALYFCASSGAGGPDTQYFGPGTRLTVL.

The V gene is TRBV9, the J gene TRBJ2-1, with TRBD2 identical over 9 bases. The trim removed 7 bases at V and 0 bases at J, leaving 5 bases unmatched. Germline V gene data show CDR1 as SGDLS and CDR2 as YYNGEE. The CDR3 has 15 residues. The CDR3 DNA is TGTGCCAGCGGTAGCGGGGGCCTCTCCTACAATGAGCAGTTCTTC. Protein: CASGSGGLSYNEQFF.

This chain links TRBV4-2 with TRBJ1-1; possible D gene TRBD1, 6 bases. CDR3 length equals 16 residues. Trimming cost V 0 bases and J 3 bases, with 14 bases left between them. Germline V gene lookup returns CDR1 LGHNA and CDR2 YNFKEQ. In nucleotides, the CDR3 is TGTGCCAGCAGCCAAGATCAGAGAGGGGGTCACACTGAAGCTTTCTTT. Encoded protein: CASSQDQRGGHTEAFF.

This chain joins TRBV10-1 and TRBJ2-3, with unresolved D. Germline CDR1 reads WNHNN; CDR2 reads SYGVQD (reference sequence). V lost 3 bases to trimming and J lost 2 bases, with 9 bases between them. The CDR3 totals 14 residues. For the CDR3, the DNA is TGCGCCAGCAGTGACGCGGAGTTCACAGATACGCAGTATTTT. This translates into CASSDAEFTDTQYF.

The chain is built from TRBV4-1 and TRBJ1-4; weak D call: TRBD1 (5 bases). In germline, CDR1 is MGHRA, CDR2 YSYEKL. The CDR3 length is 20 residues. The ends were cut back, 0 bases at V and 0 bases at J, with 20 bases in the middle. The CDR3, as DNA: TGCGCCAGCAGCCAAGATGAGATGGGCAGGGCAATTACAACTAATGAAAAACTGTTTTTT. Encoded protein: CASSQDEMGRAITTNEKLFF.

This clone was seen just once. The CDR3 DNA sequence: TGTGCCTGGAGTGGGGACAGTAAGCTACCTTACGAGCAGTACTTC. Translated, it gives CAWSGDSKLPYEQYF. The rearrangement joins TRBV30 to TRBJ2-7; 7 bases align to TRBD1. The CDR3 is 15 amino acids. The junction had 10 bases not matched to a gene; V was cut back by 1 base and J by 4 bases. Germline assignment: CDR1 GTSNPN and CDR2 SVGIG (reference sequence).

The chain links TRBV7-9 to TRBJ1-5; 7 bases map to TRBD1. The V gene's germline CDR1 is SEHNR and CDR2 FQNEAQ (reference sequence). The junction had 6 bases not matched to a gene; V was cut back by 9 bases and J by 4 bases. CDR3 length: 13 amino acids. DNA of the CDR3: TGTGCCAGTTCGGACAGGCCTAATCAGCCCCAGCATTTT. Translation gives CASSDRPNQPQHF.

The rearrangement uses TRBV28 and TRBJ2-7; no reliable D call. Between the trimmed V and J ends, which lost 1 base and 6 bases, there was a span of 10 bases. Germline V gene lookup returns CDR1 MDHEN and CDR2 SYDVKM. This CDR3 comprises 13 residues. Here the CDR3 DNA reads TGTGCCAGCAGTTTATCTACTCGCGGCGAGCAGTACTTC. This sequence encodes CASSLSTRGEQYF. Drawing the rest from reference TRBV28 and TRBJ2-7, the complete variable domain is DVKVTQSSRYLVKRTGEKVFLECVQDMDHENMFWYRQDPGLGLRLIYFSYDVKMKEKGDIPEGYSVSREKKERFSLILESASTNQTSMYLCASSLSTRGEQYFGPGTRLTVT.

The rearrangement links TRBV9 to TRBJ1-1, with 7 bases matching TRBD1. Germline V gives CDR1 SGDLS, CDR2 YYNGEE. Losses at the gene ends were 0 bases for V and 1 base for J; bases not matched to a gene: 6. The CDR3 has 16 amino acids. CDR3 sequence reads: CASSVEGGTGNTEAFF. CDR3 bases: TGTGCCAGCAGCGTAGAAGGGGGCACTGGGAACACTGAAGCTTTCTTT.

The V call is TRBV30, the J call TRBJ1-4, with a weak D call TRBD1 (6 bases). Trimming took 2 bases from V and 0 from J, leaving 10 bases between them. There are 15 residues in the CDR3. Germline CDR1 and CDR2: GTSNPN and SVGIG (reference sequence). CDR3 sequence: CAWSSGHSTNEKLFF. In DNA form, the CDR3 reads TGTGCCTGGAGTTCGGGACACTCAACTAATGAAAAACTGTTTTTT.

This chain's CDR3 is CSAGQGYGYTF. For the CDR3, the DNA is TGCAGCGCCGGACAGGGGTATGGCTACACCTTC. The chain uses TRBV29-1 and TRBJ1-2; 9 nucleotides agree with TRBD1. From germline, CDR1 is SQVTM and CDR2 ANQGSEA. The junction had 2 bases not matched to a gene; V was cut back by 7 bases and J by 5 bases. CDR3 length equals 11 residues.

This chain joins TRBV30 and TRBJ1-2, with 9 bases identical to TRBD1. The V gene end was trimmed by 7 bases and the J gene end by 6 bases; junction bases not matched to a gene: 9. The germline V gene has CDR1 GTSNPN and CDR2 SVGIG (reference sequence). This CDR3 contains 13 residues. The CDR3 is CASEGTGFDGYTF. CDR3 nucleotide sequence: TGTGCCTCTGAAGGGACAGGGTTTGATGGCTACACCTTC.

This CDR3 is CASSPLRGPNTEAFF. The DNA of the CDR3 is TGTGCCAGCAGTCCCCTAAGGGGGCCGAACACTGAAGCTTTCTTT. The chain employs TRBV6-5 and TRBJ1-1; 7 bases are a match to TRBD1. From germline, CDR1 is MNHEY and CDR2 SVGAGI. After removal of 5 bases from V and 1 base from J, the junction contained 7 bases not matched to a gene. CDR3 length: 15 residues.

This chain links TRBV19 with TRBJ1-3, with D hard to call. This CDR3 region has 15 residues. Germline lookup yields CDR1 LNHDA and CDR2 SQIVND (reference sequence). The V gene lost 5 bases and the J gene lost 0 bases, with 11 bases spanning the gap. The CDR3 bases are TGTGCCAGTAGTGACGGCGGATTCTCTGGAAACACCATATATTTT. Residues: CASSDGGFSGNTIYF.

CDR3 DNA sequence: TGTGCCAGCACGAGTTTCAGCGCAGATACGCAGTATTTT. It yields the protein CASTSFSADTQYF. The chain combines TRBV5-5 with TRBJ2-3, with D hard to call. Germline CDR1 reads SGHKS; CDR2 reads YYEKEE (reference sequence). This CDR3 is 13 amino acids long. The V and J ends lost 6 bases and 4 bases respectively, with 12 bases between them.

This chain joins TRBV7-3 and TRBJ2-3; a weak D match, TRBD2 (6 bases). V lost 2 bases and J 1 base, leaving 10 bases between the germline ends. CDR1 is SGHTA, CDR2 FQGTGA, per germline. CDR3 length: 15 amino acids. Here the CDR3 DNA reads TGTGCCAGCAGCTTAGTGGGCGGGGGCACAGATACGCAGTATTTT. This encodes CASSLVGGGTDTQYF.

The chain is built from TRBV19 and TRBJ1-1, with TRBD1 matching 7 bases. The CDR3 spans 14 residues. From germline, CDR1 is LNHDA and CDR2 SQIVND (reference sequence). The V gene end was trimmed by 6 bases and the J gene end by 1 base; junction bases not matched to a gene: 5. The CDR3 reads CASRETGTNTEAFF. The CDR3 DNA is TGTGCCAGTAGGGAGACAGGGACGAACACTGAAGCTTTCTTT.

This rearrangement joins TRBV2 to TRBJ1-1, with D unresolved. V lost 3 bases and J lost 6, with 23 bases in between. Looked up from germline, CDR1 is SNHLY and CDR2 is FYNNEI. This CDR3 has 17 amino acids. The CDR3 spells CASSENLGGRARAEAFF. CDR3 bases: TGTGCCAGCAGTGAGAACCTCGGTGGGAGGGCAAGGGCTGAAGCTTTCTTT.